This TCR beta chain was sequenced for a study of preoperative IRX-2 immunotherapy in early breast cancer. Clones were sequenced by immunoSEQ multiplex PCR, and TCRdb holds only the in-frame ones, with some missing. This sample has some 21,000 clones; around four fifths occur once, and the top ten carry approximately 1.1%. The CDR3 extends over 14 amino acids. V shed 10 bases and J 5 bases; nucleotides not matched to a gene: 13. Germline V gene lookup returns CDR1 MNHGY and CDR2 SAAAGT. Documented treatment: preoperative locoregional IRX-2 cytokine immunotherapy. This phase Ib study tested locoregional IRX-2 cytokine immunotherapy given before surgery.

The chain has TRBV6-8 and TRBJ2-7, with 8 positions matching TRBD2. Sequenced here: lymph node tissue, sampled after IRX-2 immunotherapy. The receptor comes from a human donor with breast cancer. CDR3 amino acids: CAISNSGTGNEQYF. The CDR3 DNA reads as TGTGCCATCAGCAATAGCGGGACGGGGAACGAGCAGTACTTC.